Listed below are T cell receptor beta chains from one sample, sequenced in a study of blood T cell repertoires in COVID-19. The table came from immunoSEQ multiplex PCR; TCRdb's copy has only in-frame clones and leaves some out. The sample shows 150,000 to 200,000 clones, less than 80% of them seen only once. The sample comprised PBMCs or T cells enriched from blood (not recorded which). Every receptor here comes from a woman aged 70-85 years in a cohort exposed to, infected with or recovered from COVID-19 (not recorded which). Each CDR3 is given with its conserved first and last residue. A D gene is named only where the DNA matches it firmly. The listing skips clone size in some rows; elsewhere it reads once, few, many or a size class.

d_gene: .
abundance: .
v_gene: TRBV18
j_gene: TRBJ2-3
CDR3nt: TGTGCCAGCTCACCCGGGGGCACAGATACGCAGTATTTT
CDR3aa: CASSPGGTDTQYF

d_gene: .
abundance: many
v_gene: TRBV7-3
j_gene: TRBJ2-2
CDR3nt: TGTGCCAGCAGCTTAAACAGGGACGACACCGGGGAGCTGTTTTTT
CDR3aa: CASSLNRDDTGELFF

d_gene: TRBD1
abundance: .
v_gene: TRBV2
j_gene: TRBJ1-3
CDR3nt: TGTGCCAGCAGTGGACAGGGAGCTGGAAACACCATATATTTT
CDR3aa: CASSGQGAGNTIYF

d_gene: TRBD2
abundance: .
v_gene: TRBV7-3
j_gene: TRBJ2-1
CDR3nt: TGTGCCAGCAGCCCCAACCTTCCCGGGGGGGATGAGCAGTTCTTC
CDR3aa: CASSPNLPGGDEQFF

d_gene: TRBD2
abundance: .
v_gene: TRBV10-3
j_gene: TRBJ2-1
CDR3nt: TGTGCCATCAGGCCCGCTAGCGGGACCTACAATGAGCAGTTCTTC
CDR3aa: CAIRPASGTYNEQFF

d_gene: .
abundance: .
v_gene: TRBV28
j_gene: TRBJ2-1
CDR3nt: TGTGCCAGCAGTTTGGGAGGGGGACCACGCTCCTACAATGAGCAGTTCTTC
CDR3aa: CASSLGGGPRSYNEQFF

d_gene: TRBD1
abundance: .
v_gene: TRBV23-1
j_gene: TRBJ2-5
CDR3nt: TGCGCCAGCAGTCAGAATCCGGGACAGGGGTACTTC
CDR3aa: CASSQNPGQGYF

d_gene: .
abundance: .
v_gene: TRBV7-9
j_gene: TRBJ1-3
CDR3nt: TGTGCCAGCAGCTTTCGGGGGGGAAACACCATATATTTT
CDR3aa: CASSFRGGNTIYF

d_gene: .
abundance: .
v_gene: TRBV18
j_gene: TRBJ2-1
CDR3nt: TGTGCCAGCTCACCGCCTTACACCTACAATGAGCAGTTCTTC
CDR3aa: CASSPPYTYNEQFF

d_gene: TRBD1
abundance: .
v_gene: TRBV9
j_gene: TRBJ1-1
CDR3nt: TGTGCCAGCAGCGTCGGGACAGGGGCGAACACTGAAGCTTTCTTT
CDR3aa: CASSVGTGANTEAFF

d_gene: TRBD1
abundance: few
v_gene: TRBV18
j_gene: TRBJ1-2
CDR3nt: TGTGCCAGCTCACGTCCCGGGACAGGGAACGGCTACACCTTC
CDR3aa: CASSRPGTGNGYTF

d_gene: .
abundance: .
v_gene: TRBV21-1
j_gene: TRBJ1-1
CDR3nt: TGTGCCAGCAGGAGGTGCAGGGTAGAAATGAACACTGAAGCTTTCTTT
CDR3aa: CASRRCRVEMNTEAFF

d_gene: .
abundance: .
v_gene: TRBV10-3
j_gene: TRBJ1-5
CDR3nt: TGTGCCATCAGTGATGCAGGGGACAATCAGCCCCAGCATTTT
CDR3aa: CAISDAGDNQPQHF

d_gene: TRBD2
abundance: .
v_gene: TRBV30
j_gene: TRBJ2-2
CDR3nt: TGTGCCTGGAGTCCGACTAGCACCAGGGAGCTGTTTTTT
CDR3aa: CAWSPTSTRELFF

d_gene: .
abundance: .
v_gene: TRBV28
j_gene: TRBJ1-3
CDR3nt: TGTGCCAGCACCGAAACCACAACAGGGGGAAACACCATATATTTT
CDR3aa: CASTETTTGGNTIYF

d_gene: .
abundance: once
v_gene: TRBV19
j_gene: TRBJ1-3
CDR3nt: TGTGCCACCGCGCCGGTCTCTGGAAACACCATATATTTT
CDR3aa: CATAPVSGNTIYF

d_gene: .
abundance: .
v_gene: TRBV18
j_gene: TRBJ2-3
CDR3nt: TGTGCCAGCCAGGTAGAGGATACGCAGTATTTT
CDR3aa: CASQVEDTQYF

d_gene: .
abundance: .
v_gene: TRBV3-1/TRBV3-2
j_gene: TRBJ1-5
CDR3nt: TGTGCCAGCAGCGTCCTAGGGGATCAGCCCCAGCATTTT
CDR3aa: CASSVLGDQPQHF

d_gene: .
abundance: .
v_gene: TRBV2
j_gene: TRBJ1-4
CDR3nt: TGTGCCAGCAGTGACGGTAGGGCAGGGGATGAAAAACTGTTTTTT
CDR3aa: CASSDGRAGDEKLFF

d_gene: .
abundance: .
v_gene: TRBV19
j_gene: TRBJ2-7
CDR3nt: TGTGCCAGTAGTATAAATCGCGGGTCCTACGAGCAGTACTTC
CDR3aa: CASSINRGSYEQYF

d_gene: TRBD2
abundance: .
v_gene: TRBV19
j_gene: TRBJ2-3
CDR3nt: TGTGCCAGTAGTGTCCCCGGACTAGCGGGAGGGCCAGGTACGCAGTATTTT
CDR3aa: CASSVPGLAGGPGTQYF

d_gene: TRBD2
abundance: .
v_gene: TRBV5-4
j_gene: TRBJ2-1
CDR3nt: TGTGCCAGCAGTTCTGGACTAGCGGGAGCCGTCGAGCTAAACAATGAGCAGTTCTTC
CDR3aa: CASSSGLAGAVELNNEQFF

d_gene: .
abundance: .
v_gene: TRBV3-1/TRBV3-2
j_gene: TRBJ1-5
CDR3nt: TGTGCCAGCAGCCAAGGAGGATTTCAGCCCCAGCATTTT
CDR3aa: CASSQGGFQPQHF

d_gene: TRBD1
abundance: .
v_gene: TRBV28
j_gene: TRBJ2-3
CDR3nt: TGTGCCAGCAGTTCCCACACAGGGGGCGGGACAGATACGCAGTATTTT
CDR3aa: CASSSHTGGGTDTQYF

d_gene: TRBD1
abundance: .
v_gene: TRBV5-1
j_gene: TRBJ1-1
CDR3nt: TGCGCCAGCAGCCACGGACAGGGCAACACTGAAGCTTTCTTT
CDR3aa: CASSHGQGNTEAFF

d_gene: .
abundance: .
v_gene: TRBV18
j_gene: TRBJ1-3
CDR3nt: TGTGCCAGCTCACCCCGAAAATGGATCCCTCGGGGGGAAGCTGGAAACACCATATATTTT
CDR3aa: CASSPRKWIPRGEAGNTIYF

d_gene: .
abundance: .
v_gene: TRBV4-2
j_gene: TRBJ2-1
CDR3nt: TGTGCCAGCAGCCAAAGGCGGGCCAGCTCCTACAATGAGCAGTTCTTC
CDR3aa: CASSQRRASSYNEQFF

d_gene: .
abundance: .
v_gene: TRBV6-2/TRBV6-3
j_gene: TRBJ1-1
CDR3nt: TGTGCCAGCAGTACGGCCGCCGGGAGGGACACTGAAGCTTTCTTT
CDR3aa: CASSTAAGRDTEAFF

d_gene: TRBD1
abundance: .
v_gene: TRBV18
j_gene: TRBJ1-4
CDR3nt: TGTGCCAGCTCACTGGGACAGGGGGCATCTAATGAAAAACTGTTTTTT
CDR3aa: CASSLGQGASNEKLFF

d_gene: TRBD1
abundance: .
v_gene: TRBV29-1
j_gene: TRBJ2-5
CDR3nt: TGCAGCGTTGGACAGGGGGGCAAGACCCAGTACTTC
CDR3aa: CSVGQGGKTQYF

d_gene: .
abundance: .
v_gene: TRBV27
j_gene: TRBJ1-4
CDR3nt: TGTGCCAGCAGTTTGGACAGTTCCTATGAAAAACTGTTTTTT
CDR3aa: CASSLDSSYEKLFF

d_gene: .
abundance: .
v_gene: TRBV5-6
j_gene: TRBJ1-5
CDR3nt: TGTGCCAGCAGCTCGTACTCCGGGGGCAATCAGCCCCAGCATTTT
CDR3aa: CASSSYSGGNQPQHF